This T cell receptor beta chain came from a study of CD8 T cells in ankylosing spondylitis. The sample holds many counts of this clonotype. Its specificity is not known. The CDR3 contains 15 residues. Trimming took 5 bases from V and 3 from J, leaving 20 bases between them. Germline V gene lookup returns CDR1 DFQATT and CDR2 SNEGSKA (reference sequence). Library preparation for TCR beta used quantitative 5'-RACE with molecular barcodes. A single record per CDR3 protein comes from TCRdb applying MiXCR to the 5' RACE reads. The profile shows about 52,000 distinct CDR3 sequences, around 7.4% of them singletons. General observations from the study: Certain motif variants had earlier been reported in reactive arthritis synovial fluid and blood. Apparently characteristic of ankylosing spondylitis blood was a TCR beta motif (roughly 8 highly homologous variants).

Sequenced sample: blood, either unsorted or a sorted T cell fraction (not recorded which). This TCR was sampled from a female donor with ankylosing spondylitis or in good health (not recorded which). The V and J genes are TRBV20-1 and TRBJ2-7; D possibly uses TRBD1 or TRBD2 (6 bases each). CDR3 nucleotides: TGCAGTGCTGACCCTACGGGGGCCGCTAGCTACGAGCAGTACTTC. Amino acids: CSADPTGAASYEQYF.